Below, 5 T cell receptor beta chains from the same sample are listed, as sequenced in a study of OX40 agonist ivuxolimab in advanced cancers. The table came from immunoSEQ multiplex PCR; TCRdb's copy has only in-frame clones and leaves some out. The table has about 59,000 clones, over 80% seen once. This specimen consisted of CD4+ or CD8+ T cells sorted from blood, obtained in a trial of the OX40 agonist ivuxolimab. The source is an adult with an advanced solid tumor such as melanoma, head and neck, liver or kidney cancer.

The V gene is TRBV5-4, the J gene TRBJ1-1; weak D call: TRBD1 (6 bases). Trimming took 4 bases from V and 0 from J, leaving 10 bases between them. The CDR3 has 14 residues. Germline values: CDR1 SGHNT, CDR2 YYREEE (reference sequence). The CDR3 sequence is CASSLRGMNTEAFF. DNA for the CDR3: TGTGCCAGCAGCCTCAGGGGAATGAACACTGAAGCTTTCTTT.

The chain has TRBV12-1 and TRBJ2-2; the D call of TRBD2 is as the table states it, not checked on the DNA. TRBV12-1 is noted as a pseudogene. This CDR3 is built from 16 residues. This chain's CDR3 is CASSSTSGRCTGELFF. DNA for the CDR3: TGTGCCAGCAGCTCGACTAGCGGGAGGTGCACCGGGGAGCTGTTTTTT.

V usage is TRBV7-8 and J usage is TRBJ1-3; 7 nucleotides line up with TRBD1. Trimming removed 5 bases from V and 0 bases from J; junction bases left unmatched: 4. Germline V gene sequence: CDR1 SGHVS, CDR2 FQNEAQ. This CDR3 contains 15 residues. The CDR3 here is CASSTTGRSGNTIYF. DNA of the CDR3: TGTGCCAGCAGCACGACAGGGCGCTCTGGAAACACCATATATTTT.

The rearrangement joins TRBV14 to TRBJ2-7; 8 positions agree with TRBD2. CDR3 length: 15 amino acids. Per germline, CDR1 SGHDN and CDR2 FVKESK. V was clipped by 3 bases and J by 1 base; unmatched bases: 5. CDR3 in amino acids: CASSQRLAYSYEQYF. Written as DNA, the CDR3 is TGTGCCAGCAGCCAGAGACTAGCGTATTCCTACGAGCAGTACTTC.

The J gene is TRBJ1-1, the V gene TRBV30; D perhaps matches TRBD1 (5 bases). This CDR3 has 12 amino acids. In germline, CDR1 is GTSNPN, CDR2 SVGIG (reference sequence). The V end lost 2 bases, the J end lost 5 bases, and 9 bases lay between the germline ends. CDR3 loop: CAWSIRGTEAFF. CDR3 nucleotide sequence: TGTGCCTGGAGTATTAGGGGTACTGAAGCTTTCTTT. The full variable domain, in which reference TRBV30 and TRBJ1-1 provide the parts outside the CDR3, is SQTIHQWPATLVQPVGSPLSLECTVEGTSNPNLYWYRQAAGRGLQLLFYSVGIGQISSEVPQNLSASRPQDRQFILSSKKLLLSDSGFYLCAWSIRGTEAFFGQGTRLTVV.